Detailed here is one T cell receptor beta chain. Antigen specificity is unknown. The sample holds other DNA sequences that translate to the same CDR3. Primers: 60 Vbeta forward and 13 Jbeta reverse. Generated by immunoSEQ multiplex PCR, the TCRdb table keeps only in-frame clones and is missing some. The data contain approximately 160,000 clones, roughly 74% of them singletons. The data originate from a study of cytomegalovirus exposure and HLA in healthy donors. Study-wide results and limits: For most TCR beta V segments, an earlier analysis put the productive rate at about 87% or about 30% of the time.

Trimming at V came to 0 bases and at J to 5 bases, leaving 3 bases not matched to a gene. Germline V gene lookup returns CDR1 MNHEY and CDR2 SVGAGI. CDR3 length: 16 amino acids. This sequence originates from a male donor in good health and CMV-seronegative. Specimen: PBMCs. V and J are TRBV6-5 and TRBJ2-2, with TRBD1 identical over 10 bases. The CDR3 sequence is CASSYSRTGGTGELFF. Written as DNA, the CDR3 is TGTGCCAGCAGTTACTCGAGGACAGGGGGGACCGGGGAGCTGTTTTTT.